This TCR beta chain was captured in a study of blood T cells in healthy people across ages. Study observations and caveats: It was found that TCR beta diversity correlated strongly with the percentage of naive T cells. Significant beta diversity loss was already apparent by age roughly 40, declining roughly linearly.

At least 5 micrograms of total RNA were extracted per sample. This CDR3 is built from 17 residues. Per germline, CDR1 LGHNA and CDR2 YNFKEQ. The V end lost 4 bases, the J end lost 0 bases, and 16 bases lay between the germline ends. This clonotype was detected once. The antigen is not known. A second PCR, run for roughly 7 to 12 cycles, used a sample-barcoded 5' primer plus a J-beta primer mix. TCRdb reanalysed the 5' RACE reads using MiXCR and keeps one entry per CDR3 protein. The sample has 500,000 to 650,000 distinct CDR3 sequences; about 28% are singletons. The same data also went into a second study, on T cells of mothers and their children. That work adds: The extracted RNA was employed in its entirety for cDNA synthesis, at roughly 1.5 ug per 15 ul.

The clonotype comes from a boy aged 2 to 9 in good health. Sequenced sample: blood. This chain joins TRBV4-2 and TRBJ2-1; D may be TRBD2 (6 bases). Here the CDR3 DNA reads TGTGCCAGCAGCCCCCTATGGGGAGGAAGCTCCTACAATGAGCAGTTCTTC. It is translated as CASSPLWGGSSYNEQFF.